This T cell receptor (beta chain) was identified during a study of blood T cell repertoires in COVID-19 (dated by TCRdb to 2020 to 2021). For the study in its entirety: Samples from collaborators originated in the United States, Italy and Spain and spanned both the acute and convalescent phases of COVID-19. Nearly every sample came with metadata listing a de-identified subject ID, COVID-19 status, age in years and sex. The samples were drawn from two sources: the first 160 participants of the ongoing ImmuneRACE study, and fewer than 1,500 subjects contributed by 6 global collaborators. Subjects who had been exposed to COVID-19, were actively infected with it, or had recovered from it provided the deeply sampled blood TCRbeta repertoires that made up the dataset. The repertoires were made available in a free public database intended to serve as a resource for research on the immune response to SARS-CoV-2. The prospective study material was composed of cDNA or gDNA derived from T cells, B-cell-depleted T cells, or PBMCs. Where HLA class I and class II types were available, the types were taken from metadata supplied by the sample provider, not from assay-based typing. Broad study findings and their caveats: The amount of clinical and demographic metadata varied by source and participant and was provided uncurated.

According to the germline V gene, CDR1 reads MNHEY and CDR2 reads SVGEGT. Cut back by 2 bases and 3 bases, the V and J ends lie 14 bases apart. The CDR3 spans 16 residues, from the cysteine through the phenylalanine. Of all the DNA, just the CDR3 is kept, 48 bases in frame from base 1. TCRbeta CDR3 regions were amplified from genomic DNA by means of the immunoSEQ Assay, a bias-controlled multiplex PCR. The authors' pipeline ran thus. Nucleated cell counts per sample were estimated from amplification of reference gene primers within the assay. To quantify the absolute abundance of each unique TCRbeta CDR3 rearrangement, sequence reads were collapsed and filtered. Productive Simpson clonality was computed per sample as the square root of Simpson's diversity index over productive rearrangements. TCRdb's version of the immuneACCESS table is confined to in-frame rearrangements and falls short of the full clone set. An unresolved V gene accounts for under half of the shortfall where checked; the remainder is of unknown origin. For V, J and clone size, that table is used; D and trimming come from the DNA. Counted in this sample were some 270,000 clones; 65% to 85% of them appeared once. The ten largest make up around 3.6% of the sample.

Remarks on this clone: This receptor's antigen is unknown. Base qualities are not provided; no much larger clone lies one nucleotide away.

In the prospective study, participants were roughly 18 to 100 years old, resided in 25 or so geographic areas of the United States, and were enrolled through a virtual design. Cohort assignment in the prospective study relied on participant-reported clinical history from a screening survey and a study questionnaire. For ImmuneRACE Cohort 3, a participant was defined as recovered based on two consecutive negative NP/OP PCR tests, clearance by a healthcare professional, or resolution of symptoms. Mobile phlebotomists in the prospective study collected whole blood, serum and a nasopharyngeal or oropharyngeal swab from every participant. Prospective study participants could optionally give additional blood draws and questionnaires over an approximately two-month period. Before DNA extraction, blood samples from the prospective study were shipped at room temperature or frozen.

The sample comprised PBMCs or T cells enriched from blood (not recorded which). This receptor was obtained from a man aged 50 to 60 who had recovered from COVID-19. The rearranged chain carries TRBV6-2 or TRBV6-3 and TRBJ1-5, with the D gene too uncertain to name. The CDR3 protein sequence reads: CASSYGGWSDNQPQHF. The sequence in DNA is TGTGCCAGCAGTTACGGTGGGTGGAGCGACAATCAGCCCCAGCATTTT.